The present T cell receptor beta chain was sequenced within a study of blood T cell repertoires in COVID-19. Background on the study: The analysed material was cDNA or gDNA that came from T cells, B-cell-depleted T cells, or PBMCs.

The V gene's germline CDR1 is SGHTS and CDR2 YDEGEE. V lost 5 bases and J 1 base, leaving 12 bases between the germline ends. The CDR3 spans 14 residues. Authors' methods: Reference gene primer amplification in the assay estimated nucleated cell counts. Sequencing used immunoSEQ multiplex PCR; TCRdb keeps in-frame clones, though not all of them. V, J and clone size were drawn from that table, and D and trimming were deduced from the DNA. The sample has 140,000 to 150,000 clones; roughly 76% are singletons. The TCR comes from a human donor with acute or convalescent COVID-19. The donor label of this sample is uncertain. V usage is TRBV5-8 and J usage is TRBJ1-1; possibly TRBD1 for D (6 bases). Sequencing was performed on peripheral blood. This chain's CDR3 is CASSYRERNTEAFF. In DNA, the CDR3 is TGTGCCAGCAGTTACAGGGAGCGGAACACTGAAGCTTTCTTT.